These 3 T cell receptor beta chains came from one sample sequenced in a study of shared clonotypes between healthy human individuals. Repertoires were generated with immunoSEQ multiplex PCR, while TCRdb's copy carries only in-frame clones and drops some. This table holds 2 million to 2.5 million clones, 90% to 96% found once. The sample taken for sequencing was naive CD4+ T cells sorted from blood. Described subset: CD45RA+ positively selected. Every receptor here comes from a young man in good health.

This clone appeared a few times. V is TRBV5-6 and J is TRBJ1-1, with no clear D. The V end was cut by 3 bases, the J end by 9 bases, with 12 bases between. Looked up from germline, CDR1 is SGHDT and CDR2 is YYEEEE. The CDR3 covers 12 residues. CDR3 sequence (DNA): TGTGCCAGCAGCTCCCCCGGGGATAAAGCTTTCTTT. Amino acid sequence: CASSSPGDKAFF.

The CDR3 here is CSVNRDSPYEQYF. CDR3 coding DNA: TGCAGCGTTAACCGGGACTCCCCCTACGAGCAGTACTTC. The chain has TRBV29-1 and TRBJ2-7; TRBD2 might be the D (6 bases). The CDR3 totals 13 residues. Between the trimmed V and J ends, which lost 5 bases and 2 bases, there was a span of 13 bases. CDR1 and CDR2 (germline): SQVTM, ANQGSEA.

V and J are TRBV7-3 and TRBJ1-1; D remains ambiguous. The CDR3 covers 13 residues. V was clipped by 6 bases and J by 1 base, with 9 bases between them. The V gene's germline CDR1 is SGHTA and CDR2 FQGTGA. CDR3 protein: CASSYRANTEAFF. CDR3 DNA sequence: TGTGCCAGCAGTTATAGGGCGAACACTGAAGCTTTCTTT.